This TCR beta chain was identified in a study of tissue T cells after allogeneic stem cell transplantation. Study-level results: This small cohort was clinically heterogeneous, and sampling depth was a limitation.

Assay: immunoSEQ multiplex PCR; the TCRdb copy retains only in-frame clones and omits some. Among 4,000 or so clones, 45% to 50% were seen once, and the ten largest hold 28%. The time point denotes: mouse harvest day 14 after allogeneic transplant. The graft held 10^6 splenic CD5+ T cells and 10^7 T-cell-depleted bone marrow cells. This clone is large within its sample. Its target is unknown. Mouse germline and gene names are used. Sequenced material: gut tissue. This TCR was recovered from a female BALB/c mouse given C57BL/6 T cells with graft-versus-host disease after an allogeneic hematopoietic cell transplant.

CDR3 bases read: TGTGCCAGCAGTGGACTGGGGGGCTATGAACAGTAC. Translation: CASSGLGGYEQY. The whole CDR3 sequence is CASSGLGGYEQYF. The rearrangement joins TRBV14 to TRBJ2-7, with TRBD2 identical over 11 bases. The missing CDR3 end, 1 residue past where the read stops, is filled in from the germline J gene. The CDR3 extends over 13 amino acids. CDR1 is SGHDT, CDR2 FRDEAV, per germline. After removal of 4 bases from V and 3 bases from J, the junction contained 0 bases not matched to a gene.